This T cell receptor beta chain was obtained from a study of technical replicates of blood from several donors. The V segment lost 3 bases and the J segment 12 bases; nucleotides outside the gene matches: 21. This CDR3 has 19 residues. The germline CDR1 and CDR2 sequences are MNHNS and SASEGT. Measured with immunoSEQ multiplex PCR; TCRdb has only the in-frame clones, and not every one. Found here are 91,000 or so clones, 95% of them singletons; the top ten hold around 0.21%. Sequences were obtained from T cells isolated from PBMCs. The V and J genes are TRBV6-1 and TRBJ2-1; the match to TRBD2 covers 12 bases. This TCR came from a human donor in good health. CDR3 bases: TGTGCCAGCAGTGAGGTCGGAGGACTAGCGGGGTTCGGATCTACGTTGCAGTTCTTC. Protein product: CASSEVGGLAGFGSTLQFF.